The rows below give T cell receptor beta chains drawn from one sample of a study of cytomegalovirus exposure and HLA in healthy donors. The assay was immunoSEQ multiplex PCR, and TCRdb's table has in-frame clones only and misses some. Among roughly 200,000 clones, approximately 80% were seen once, and the ten largest hold around 0.46%. The sequencing input was PBMCs. The receptors come from a woman aged 50 to 65 in good health and CMV-seronegative. CDR3s include the opening cysteine and the closing phenylalanine or tryptophan. Fields, in order: V gene, CDR3 protein.

TRBV28 CASSLLAGGPGEQFF
TRBV5-6 CASSSQGPYGYTF
TRBV4-2 CASSQEGRVNTEAFF
TRBV28 CATLSGNTGELFF
TRBV11-3 CASSQGGQETQYF
TRBV7-9 CANSPYPGLGSYEQYF
TRBV7-9 CASSPLTSEHSYEQYF
TRBV7-2 CASSPSLSAKADQPQHF
TRBV5-1 CASSLRTGDYEQYF
TRBV28 CASSSGQNTGELFF
TRBV11-1 CASSFGTSGGVGEQFF
TRBV4-1 CASSQGAGRGQPQHF
TRBV9 CASSRTTRPDEQYF
TRBV18 CASSPGGHVNTGELFF
TRBV4-1 CASSHAGEEGNEQFF
TRBV6-5 CASSYSGARPDTEAFF
TRBV7-9 CASSLGGTPGPSDTQYF
TRBV2 CASSDPVGYEQYF
TRBV5-1 CASSLQETSYTF
TRBV19 CASSITTNYGYTF
TRBV27 CASSLREADTQYF
TRBV7-6 CASSLGSLSSGETQYF
TRBV4-2 CASSQGARTSGTNEQFF
TRBV5-1 CASSRGSGNTIYF
TRBV15 CATSRDRGSVEQYF
TRBV4-1 CASSQGGLAGPLSSYNEQFF
TRBV9 CASSASGGSDYEQYF
TRBV5-1 CASSLVGTSGLKTQYF
TRBV19 CASRPTGVNTEAFF
TRBV6-5 CAFFIIPFF
TRBV5-6 CASSRAAGSYEQYF
TRBV6-1 CASSEAGQNSGNTIYF
TRBV18 CASSQGSTTNEKLFF
TRBV11-3 CASSLAGTGELFF
TRBV4-1 CASSQDFQGLGYTF
TRBV2 CASSKLSYEQYF
TRBV11-2 CASSLAGVGNEQFF
TRBV30 CAWSVGGSSDEQFF
TRBV28 CASSLFHSGSTGGQPQHF
TRBV2 CASRVGLGNNEQFF
TRBV5-6 CASSLRDSSYNEQFF
TRBV4-3 CASSQGQGRTYEQYF
TRBV21-1 CASSSPFRDRGPGELFF
TRBV18 CASSLGAVTYNEQFF
TRBV9 CASSVVGLAGGSYNEQFF
TRBV7-9 CASRHDASGGPRETQYF
TRBV19 CASSWPYSNQPQHF